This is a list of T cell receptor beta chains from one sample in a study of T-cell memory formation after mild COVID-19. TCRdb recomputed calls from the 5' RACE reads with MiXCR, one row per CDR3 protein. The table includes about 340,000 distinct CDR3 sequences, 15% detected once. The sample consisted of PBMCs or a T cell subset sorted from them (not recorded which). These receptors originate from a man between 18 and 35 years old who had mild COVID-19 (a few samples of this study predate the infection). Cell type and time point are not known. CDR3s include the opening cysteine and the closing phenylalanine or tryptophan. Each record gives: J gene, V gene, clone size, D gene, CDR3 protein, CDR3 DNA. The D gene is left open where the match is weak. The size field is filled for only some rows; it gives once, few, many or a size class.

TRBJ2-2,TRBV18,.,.,CASSPLQGDAGELFF,TGTGCCAGCTCACCACTTCAGGGCGATGCCGGGGAGCTGTTTTTT
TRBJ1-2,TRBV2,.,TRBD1,CASVRGHGGYTF,TGTGCCAGCGTCAGGGGGCACGGTGGCTACACCTTC
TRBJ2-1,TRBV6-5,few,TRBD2,CASSPQPTSGALNEQFF,TGTGCCAGCAGTCCCCAACCTACTAGCGGGGCCCTCAATGAGCAGTTCTTC
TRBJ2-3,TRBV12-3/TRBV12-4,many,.,CASSFAEDTQYF,TGTGCCAGCAGTTTTGCTGAAGATACGCAGTATTTT
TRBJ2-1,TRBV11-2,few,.,CASSQNARTGERQFF,TGTGCCAGCAGCCAAAATGCTAGAACGGGGGAAAGGCAGTTCTTC
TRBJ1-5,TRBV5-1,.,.,CASRLSGNQPQHF,TGCGCCAGCAGACTCTCGGGCAATCAGCCCCAGCATTTT
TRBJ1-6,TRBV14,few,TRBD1,CASSRGTGQNSPLHF,TGTGCCAGCAGCAGAGGGACAGGGCAGAATTCACCCCTCCACTTT
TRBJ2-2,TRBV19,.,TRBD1,CASTYLPSTGTGELFF,TGTGCCAGTACCTACCTCCCCTCGACAGGGACCGGGGAGCTGTTTTTT
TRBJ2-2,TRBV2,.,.,CASRAEGELFF,TGTGCCAGCAGGGCCGAAGGGGAGCTGTTTTTT
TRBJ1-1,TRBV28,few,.,CASRTGIEAFF,TGTGCCAGCAGGACAGGTATTGAAGCTTTCTTT
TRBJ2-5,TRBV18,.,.,CASSRPLGRQETQYF,TGTGCCAGCTCCCGGCCCTTAGGGCGCCAAGAGACCCAGTACTTC